The present T cell receptor (beta chain) was sequenced within a study of PD-L1 blockade in urothelial cancer. Germline CDR1 SGHTA, CDR2 FQGNSA. This CDR3 region has 14 residues. The germline V and J ends were trimmed by 4 bases and 2 bases, with 12 bases remaining between them. Time point reported: peripheral blood 6 weeks after treatment start. Profiled with immunoSEQ multiplex PCR; TCRdb holds only in-frame clones, not every one. Among about 50,000 clones, 70% to 90% were seen once, and the ten largest hold 1.9%. The receptor comes from a man aged 50 or older with urothelial cancer. Sequencing was performed on PBMCs, taken around atezolizumab (anti-PD-L1) treatment. This sequence joins TRBV7-2 and TRBJ2-7; D might be TRBD2 (5 bases). The CDR3 DNA reads TGTGCCAGCAGCTCCCACGGACTTCCCTACGAGCAGTACTTC. Amino acid sequence: CASSSHGLPYEQYF.